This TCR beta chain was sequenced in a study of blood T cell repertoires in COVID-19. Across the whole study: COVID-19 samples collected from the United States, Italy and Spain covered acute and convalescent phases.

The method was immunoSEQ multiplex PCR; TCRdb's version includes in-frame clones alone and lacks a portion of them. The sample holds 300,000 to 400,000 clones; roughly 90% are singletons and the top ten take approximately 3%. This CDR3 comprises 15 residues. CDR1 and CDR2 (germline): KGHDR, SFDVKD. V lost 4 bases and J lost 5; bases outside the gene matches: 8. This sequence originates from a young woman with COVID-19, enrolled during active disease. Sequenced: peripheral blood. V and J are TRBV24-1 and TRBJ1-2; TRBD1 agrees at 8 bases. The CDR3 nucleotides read TGTGCCACCAGTGAACCTGGACAGGGTTGGTATGGCTACACCTTC. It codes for CATSEPGQGWYGYTF.